This T cell receptor beta chain was obtained from a study of blood T cell repertoires in COVID-19 (dated by TCRdb to about 2020). With respect to the entire study: Collaborator samples came from the United States, Italy and Spain and covered acute and convalescent phases of COVID-19. A de-identified subject ID, COVID-19 status, age in years and sex were almost always included in the sample metadata. Subjects who had been exposed to COVID-19, were actively infected with it, or had recovered from it provided the deeply sampled blood TCRbeta repertoires that made up the dataset. The material from the prospective study consisted of cDNA or gDNA derived from T cells, B-cell-depleted T cells, or PBMCs. The repertoires were made available in a free public database intended to serve as a resource for research on the immune response to SARS-CoV-2. Where available, HLA class I and class II types were obtained from metadata supplied by the sample provider rather than from assay-based typing. The samples were drawn from two sources: the first 160 participants of the ongoing ImmuneRACE study, and fewer than 1,500 subjects contributed by 6 global collaborators. Broader findings and caveats from the paper: The quantity of clinical and demographic metadata differed by source and by participant and was supplied without curation.

Points on this clone: What antigen it recognizes has not been identified. Base qualities are missing; no much larger clone stands one base away.

The junction shows trimming of 0 bases on V and 12 bases on J, plus 6 bases between the germline ends. CDR1 DFQATT and CDR2 SNEGSKA are derived from the germline V gene (reference sequence). From the cysteine through the phenylalanine, the CDR3 covers 10 amino acids. The sequence is cut down to CDR3 DNA, 30 bases in frame from base 1. TCRbeta CDR3 regions were amplified from genomic DNA using the immunoSEQ Assay, a bias-controlled multiplex PCR. The paper's data handling went like this. The number of nucleated cells in each sample was estimated by amplification of reference gene primers within the assay. Sequence reads were collapsed and filtered to measure the absolute abundance of every unique TCRbeta CDR3 rearrangement. For each sample, productive Simpson clonality was calculated as the square root of Simpson's diversity index across productive rearrangements. The source is immuneACCESS, and TCRdb retained only in-frame sequences with V and J called. Part of the clones is not carried over; for the studies checked, unresolved V genes explain less than half of this, and the remainder is unexplained. The D gene and trimming were derived from the DNA, and the V and J assignments and clone size from that table. Here the sample has a few hundred thousand clones; roughly four fifths occur a single time. Of the sample, roughly 3.1% falls within the top ten clones.

In the prospective study, participants were about 18 to 95 years old, resided in approximately 25 geographic areas of the United States, and were enrolled through a virtual design. To assign participants to cohorts, the prospective study relied on clinical history that participants themselves reported in a screening survey and a study questionnaire. For ImmuneRACE Cohort 3, a participant was defined as recovered based on two consecutive negative NP/OP PCR tests, clearance by a healthcare professional, or resolution of symptoms. Each participant in the prospective study had whole blood, serum and a nasopharyngeal or oropharyngeal swab collected by mobile phlebotomists. Additional blood draws and questionnaires over an approximately two-month period could optionally be provided by prospective study participants. Prospective study blood samples were shipped either frozen or at room temperature before DNA extraction.

The chain employs TRBV20-1 and TRBJ2-1, with TRBD1 tentatively as D gene (5 bases match). The sequencing input was PBMCs or T cells enriched from blood (not recorded which). This receptor was obtained from a man aged 50-59 years who had recovered from COVID-19. This receptor has the CDR3 CSARDQGQFF. In nucleotide form, the sequence is TGCAGTGCTAGAGATCAGGGGCAGTTCTTC.